Sequencing of this T cell receptor (beta chain) was carried out in a study of blood T cell repertoires in COVID-19. At the level of the study: Collection of acute and convalescent COVID-19 samples took place in the United States, Italy and Spain. PBMCs, B-cell-depleted T cells, or T cells provided the cDNA or gDNA that made up the material.

Per the germline V gene, CDR1 is MNHEY and CDR2 is SVGEGT. Trimming stripped 2 bases from V and 5 bases from J, with 7 bases between. The CDR3 is 12 amino acids. Seattle cases were enrolled at active infection and followed longitudinally. Under the authors' procedure: Cell counts per sample came from amplifying reference gene primers. TCRdb's copy holds only in-frame clones and misses some; the assay was immunoSEQ multiplex PCR. V, J and clone size are taken as reported in that table, and D and trimming were inferred from the DNA itself. This sample carries fewer than 200,000 clones, about 85% of them seen once, and the ten largest clones take around 5.4%.

The chain combines TRBV6-2 or TRBV6-3 with TRBJ2-7; no clear D gene. The sequence derives from a woman between 45 and 65 years old with COVID-19, enrolled during active disease. Sequencing used peripheral blood. As DNA, the CDR3 is TGTGCCAGCAGTTACGTTTTCGACGAGCAGTACTTC. Its protein product is CASSYVFDEQYF.